This T cell receptor (beta chain) was observed in a study of cytomegalovirus exposure and HLA in healthy donors. Study overall: The approximately 110 validation repertoires, a later analysis reported, used the same platform as the roughly 610 first-cohort repertoires. Study conclusions and caveats: Reports credit the classifier with highly specific, highly sensitive diagnosis of cytomegalovirus status. Three CMV-associated chains were confirmed in vitro to be specific for CMV antigens. The finding came from a later analysis; first-cohort TCR clusters tended to co-occur in the 130 or so validation repertoires.

Regarding this clone: The antigen remains undetermined.

Method: immunoSEQ multiplex PCR; TCRdb's copy keeps in-frame clones and lacks some. This table holds some 140,000 clones, about 83% found once. The receptor comes from a woman aged 30 to 39 in good health and CMV-seronegative. The sequenced sample consisted of PBMCs.

This chain's CDR3 is CASSVVAGGLLGEQFF. CDR3 coding DNA: TGTGCCAGCAGCGTAGTTGCGGGGGGCCTTTTGGGTGAGCAGTTCTTC. V gene TRBV9 combines with J gene TRBJ2-1; 8 nucleotides agree with TRBD2. The germline V gene has CDR1 SGDLS and CDR2 YYNGEE. This CDR3 contains 16 residues. Trimming at V came to 0 bases and at J to 9 bases, leaving 11 bases not matched to a gene.